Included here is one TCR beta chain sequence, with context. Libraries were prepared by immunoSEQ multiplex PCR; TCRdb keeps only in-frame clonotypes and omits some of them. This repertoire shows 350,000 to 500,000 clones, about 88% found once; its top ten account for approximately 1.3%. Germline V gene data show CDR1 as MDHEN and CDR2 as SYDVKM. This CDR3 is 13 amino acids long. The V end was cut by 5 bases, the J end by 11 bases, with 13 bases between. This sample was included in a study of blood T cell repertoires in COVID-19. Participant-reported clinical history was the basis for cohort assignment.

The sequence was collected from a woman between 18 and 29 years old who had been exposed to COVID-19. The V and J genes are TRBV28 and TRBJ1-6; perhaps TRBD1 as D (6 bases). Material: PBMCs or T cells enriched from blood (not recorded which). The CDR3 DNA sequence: TGTGCCAGCAGTCTTAAGGGGGACCCACCCCTCCACTTT. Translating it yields CASSLKGDPPLHF.